This T cell receptor beta chain was identified in a study of shared clonotypes between healthy human individuals. The CDR3 is made up of 13 amino acids. From germline, CDR1 is MGHDK and CDR2 SYGVNS. Trimming cost V 1 base and J 8 bases, with 11 bases left between them. The data were produced by immunoSEQ multiplex PCR, yet TCRdb's version contains in-frame clones alone and is incomplete. The data contain some 500,000 clones, approximately 95% of them seen just once; the ten biggest clones take up about 0.068%. This chain links TRBV25-1 with TRBJ1-2; no firm D call. This receptor was identified in a woman aged 30 to 39 in good health. Sample: naive CD4+ T cells sorted from blood. Subset here: CD45RA+ positively selected. The CDR3 loop reads CASSELEPHGYTF. The CDR3, as DNA: TGTGCCAGCAGTGAATTGGAACCACACGGCTACACCTTC.